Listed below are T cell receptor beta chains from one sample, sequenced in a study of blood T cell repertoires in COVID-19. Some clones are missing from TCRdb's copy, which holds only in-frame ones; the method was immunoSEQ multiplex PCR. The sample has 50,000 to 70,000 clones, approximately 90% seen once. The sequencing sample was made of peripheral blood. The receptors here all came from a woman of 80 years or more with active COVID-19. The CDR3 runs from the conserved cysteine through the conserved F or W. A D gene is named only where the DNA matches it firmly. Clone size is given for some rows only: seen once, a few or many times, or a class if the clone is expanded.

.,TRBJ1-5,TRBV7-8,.,TGTGCCAGCAGCTTAGCGGAGGGGTCAGGGCCCCAGCATTTT,CASSLAEGSGPQHF
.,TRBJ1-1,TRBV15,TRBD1,TGTGCCACCAGCAGACCGAGGACAGGCAACACTGAAGCTTTCTTT,CATSRPRTGNTEAFF
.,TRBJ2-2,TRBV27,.,TGTGCCAGCAGTCCCCAGGGGGGTATGAACACCGGGGAGCTGTTTTTT,CASSPQGGMNTGELFF
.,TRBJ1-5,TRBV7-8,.,TGTGCCAGCAGCTTAGGTTCGGTTACCAATCAGCCCCAGCATTTT,CASSLGSVTNQPQHF
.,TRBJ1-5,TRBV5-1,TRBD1,TGCGCCAGCAGCTTATTCCGGGACAGGGGACAGCACAATTATAGCAATCAGCCCCAGCATTTT,CASSLFRDRGQHNYSNQPQHF
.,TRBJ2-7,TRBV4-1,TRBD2,TGCGCCAGCAGCCTATGGGGACTAGCGAAAACCTACGAGCAGTACTTC,CASSLWGLAKTYEQYF
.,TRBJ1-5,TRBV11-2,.,TGTGCCAGCAGCTCCCGGCCCGGGGAAAATCAGCCCCAGCATTTT,CASSSRPGENQPQHF
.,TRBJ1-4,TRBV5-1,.,TGCGCCAGCAGCTTTGAGGGCTTAACTAATGAAAAACTGTTTTTT,CASSFEGLTNEKLFF
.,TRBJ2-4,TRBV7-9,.,TGTGCCAGCAGCGGGGCCAGGGTAGAAAACATTCAGTACTTC,CASSGARVENIQYF
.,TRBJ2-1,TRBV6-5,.,TGTGCCAGCAGTAGGGGTGAGCAGTTCTTC,CASSRGEQFF
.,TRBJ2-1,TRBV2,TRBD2,TGTGCCAGCAGTGTGGGTCTAGCGGGAGACGGTGAGCAGTTCTTC,CASSVGLAGDGEQFF
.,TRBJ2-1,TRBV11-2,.,TGTGCCAGCAGCCGCGGGGCCAGGAACTACAATGAGCAGTTCTTC,CASSRGARNYNEQFF
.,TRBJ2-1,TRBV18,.,TGTGCCAGCTCACCACAACAGGTAAATTACAATGAGCAGTTCTTC,CASSPQQVNYNEQFF
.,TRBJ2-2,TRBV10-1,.,TGCGCCAGCAGTGACCATTACAGCACCGGGGAGCTGTTTTTT,CASSDHYSTGELFF
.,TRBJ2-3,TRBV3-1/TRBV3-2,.,TGTGCCAGCGCAACTAGCACAGATACGCAGTATTTT,CASATSTDTQYF
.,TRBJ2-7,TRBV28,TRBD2,TGTGCCAGCAGTTTGGGACTAGCGGGAACTAGGTCCTACGAGCAGTACTTC,CASSLGLAGTRSYEQYF
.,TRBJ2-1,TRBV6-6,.,TGTGCCAGCACGCGGGACCCGGATTACAATGAGCAGTTCTTC,CASTRDPDYNEQFF
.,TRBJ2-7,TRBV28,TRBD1,TGTGCCAGCAGTTCAAGGGGACAGGGAGTTTCCGAGCAGTACTTC,CASSSRGQGVSEQYF
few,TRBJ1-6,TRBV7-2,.,TGTGCCAGCAGCTCCGCCTCGGGAGGTTCACCCCTCCACTTT,CASSSASGGSPLHF
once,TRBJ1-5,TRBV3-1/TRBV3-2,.,TGTGCCAGCAGCCAAGATAGTAGCAATCAGCCCCAGCATTTT,CASSQDSSNQPQHF
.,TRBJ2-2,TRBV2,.,TGTGCCAGCAGGGGTGGAACGGGATCGGGGGAGCTGTTTTTT,CASRGGTGSGELFF
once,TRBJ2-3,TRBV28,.,TGTGCCAGCACAACCTGGGTCGGGGTGGGAGATACGCAGTATTTT,CASTTWVGVGDTQYF
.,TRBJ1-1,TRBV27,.,TGTGCCAGCAAATTCAACCCGAGGGCCGAAGCTTTCTTT,CASKFNPRAEAFF
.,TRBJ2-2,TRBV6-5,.,TGTGCCAGCAGTTTCGCCCGGGGCACCGGGGAGCTGTTTTTT,CASSFARGTGELFF
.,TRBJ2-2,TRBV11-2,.,TGTGCCAGCAGCTTAGAGAGCGGACCTCCCGGGGAGCTGTTTTTT,CASSLESGPPGELFF
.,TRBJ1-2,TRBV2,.,TGTGCCAGCACTCCCTTTTATCGACAGGCCGATCGGTATGGCTACACCTTC,CASTPFYRQADRYGYTF
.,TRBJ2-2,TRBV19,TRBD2,TGTGCCAGTACCCCCCGGGCTAGCGGGAGTGGGACCACCGGGGAGCTGTTTTTT,CASTPRASGSGTTGELFF
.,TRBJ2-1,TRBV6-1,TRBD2,TGTGCCAGCAGTGAATGGCCGGGAGGGCCCACCAATGAGCAGTTCTTC,CASSEWPGGPTNEQFF
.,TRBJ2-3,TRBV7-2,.,TGTGCCAGCAGCCCGGGCGGGGCAGATACGCAGTATTTT,CASSPGGADTQYF
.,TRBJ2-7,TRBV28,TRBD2,TGTGCCAGCACCGTGGGGAGAGCGGGAGCATACGAGCAGTACTTC,CASTVGRAGAYEQYF
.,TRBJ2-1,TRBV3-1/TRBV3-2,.,TGTGCCAGCAGCCGCGCGGGGGCCCCCTACAATGAGCAGTTCTTC,CASSRAGAPYNEQFF
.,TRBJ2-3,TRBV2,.,TGTGCCAGCGTTAGGGGCCGTGATTCAGATACGCAGTATTTT,CASVRGRDSDTQYF
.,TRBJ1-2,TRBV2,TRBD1,TGTGCCAGCAGTGGAGGGGACAGCAGAAACTATGGCTACACCTTC,CASSGGDSRNYGYTF
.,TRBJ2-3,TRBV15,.,TGTGCCACCAGCAGAGCTGCAGCGGTCCCCACAGATACGCAGTATTTT,CATSRAAAVPTDTQYF
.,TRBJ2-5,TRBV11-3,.,TGTGCCAGCAGCTTGGCCGTGGAAGAGACCCAGTACTTC,CASSLAVEETQYF
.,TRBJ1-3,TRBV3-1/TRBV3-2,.,TGTGCCAGCAGCCAAGGTACAGGCTCTGGAAACACCATATATTTT,CASSQGTGSGNTIYF
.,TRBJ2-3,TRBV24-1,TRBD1,TGTGCCACCAGTGATGGGACAGGGGGAAGCACAGATACGCAGTATTTT,CATSDGTGGSTDTQYF
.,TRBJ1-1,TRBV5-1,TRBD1,TGCGCCAGCAGCGTCCAGGGGGGAAACACTGAAGCTTTCTTT,CASSVQGGNTEAFF